This T cell receptor (beta chain) was captured in a study of identical twins. Study results and limitations: These conclusions were based on statistical analysis (cross-sectional, not following the same donors).

Only a few counts were recorded for this clonotype. The antigen remains unidentified. Trimming pared 2 bases from V and 0 bases from J, leaving 11 bases between. CDR3 length: 16 residues. Germline assignment: CDR1 DFQATT and CDR2 SNEGSKA (reference sequence). Healthy Caucasians made up all donors. The cDNA had a unique molecular identifier and a template-switch universal primer site. TCRdb processed the 5' RACE reads anew with MiXCR; each CDR3 protein has one entry. The data contain more than 1.5 million distinct CDR3 sequences, under 35% of them singletons. The chain uses TRBV20-1 and TRBJ1-6; the D is unclear. Source material: cord blood. The source of this sequence is a newborn girl in good health. The CDR3 loop reads CSARLVGSSYNSPLHF. The CDR3 coding sequence is TGCAGTGCTAGATTGGTGGGGAGCTCCTATAATTCACCCCTCCACTTT.